Sequencing of this T cell receptor beta chain was carried out in a study of Ad26.COV2.S vaccination and SARS-CoV-2 variants. The wider study: Ad26.COV2.S given intramuscularly, once or twice 56 days apart.

Clones were sequenced by immunoSEQ multiplex PCR, and TCRdb holds only the in-frame ones, with some missing. The sample has around 450,000 clones, 90% seen once; the top ten hold about 4.4%. Overall study results and limits: Recipients of vaccine and of placebo showed similar breadth of their non-spike TCR repertoires. Reported findings describe substantial breadth in spike-specific CD8+ and CD4+ T cell responses following vaccination.

As regards this clone: The antigen is undetermined. A junction boundary mismatches the germline segment, possibly from a read error.

Germline CDR1 SEHNR, CDR2 FQNEAQ (reference sequence). The CDR3 has 15 residues. Treatment defined: 19 received Ad26.COV2.S at low or high dose, single or two shots; about 5 received placebo; per-sample allocation not given. Day 63 after the first vaccine or placebo injection was the time point for sampling. The sequenced sample was peripheral blood, obtained in a trial of Ad26.COV2.S vaccine versus placebo. The V call is TRBV7-9, the J call TRBJ2-7; D is perhaps TRBD1 or TRBD2 (5 bases each). This TCR derives from a person aged 18 to 65 who received the Ad26.COV2.S COVID-19 vaccine or a placebo. The DNA of the CDR3 is TGTGCCAGCAGCTCAATTCCGGGACCCTCCTTCGAGCAGTACTTC. This codes for CASSSIPGPSFEQYF.